This TCR beta chain stems from a study of OX40 agonist ivuxolimab in advanced cancers. Whole-study context: With ivuxolimab, an agonistic anti-OX40 (CD134) antibody, patients were treated. Whole-study findings and limits: Among the least clonally expanded were partial responders at 0.1-3.0 mg/kg.

Patients with a history of autoimmune disease or on systemic immunosuppression were excluded. The CDR3 is made up of 14 amino acids. Trimming at V came to 6 bases and at J to 0 bases, leaving 5 bases not matched to a gene. The germline V gene has CDR1 SGDLS and CDR2 YYNGEE. Using immunoSEQ multiplex PCR, the repertoire was profiled, and TCRdb retains in-frame clones only, with some absent. The sample holds 42,000 or so clones, roughly nine tenths seen once. Concerning this clone: Antigen: not known.

The chain is built from TRBV9 and TRBJ1-2, with TRBD1 matching 7 bases. The receptor was derived from an adult with an advanced solid tumor such as melanoma, head and neck, liver or kidney cancer. The material was CD4+ or CD8+ T cells sorted from blood, obtained in a trial of the OX40 agonist ivuxolimab. In DNA form, the CDR3 reads TGTGCCAGCACCGTTGGGACAGCTAACTATGGCTACACCTTC. Protein: CASTVGTANYGYTF.